A single sample is the source of the 6 T cell receptor beta chains below, sequenced in a study of somatic mutations in cytotoxic T cells in rheumatoid arthritis. The data were produced by immunoSEQ multiplex PCR, yet TCRdb's version contains in-frame clones alone and is incomplete. Of about 19,000 clones in the sample, 85% were seen once. Sequenced material: CD8+ T cells sorted from blood. The source of these receptors is a middle-aged woman with rheumatoid arthritis.

The chain uses TRBV2 and TRBJ1-2; D is unclear. The ends were cut back, 3 bases at V and 5 bases at J, with 10 bases in the middle. CDR1 and CDR2 from the germline V gene are SNHLY and FYNNEI. This CDR3 has 13 amino acids. The CDR3 nucleotides are TGTGCCAGCAGTGAGGCCAGTTCTTATGGCTACACCTTC. The encoded protein is CASSEASSYGYTF.

The chain has TRBV19 and TRBJ2-1, with D perhaps TRBD2 (6 bases). The CDR3 is made up of 11 amino acids. Looked up from germline, CDR1 is LNHDA and CDR2 is SQIVND (reference sequence). Trimming took 4 bases from V and 10 from J, leaving 8 bases between them. CDR3 DNA sequence: TGTGCCAGTAGTACCGGACTAGAGCAGTTCTTC. Translated: CASSTGLEQFF. Drawing the rest from reference TRBV19 and TRBJ2-1, the complete variable domain is DGGITQSPKYLFRKEGQNVTLSCEQNLNHDAMYWYRQDPGQGLRLIYYSQIVNDFQKGDIAEGYSVSREKKESFPLTVTSAQKNPTAFYLCASSTGLEQFFGPGTRLTVL.

CDR3 nucleotide sequence: TGCGCCAGCAGCTTGAGTGGGAGCGGAGTGGCAGATACGCAGTATTTT. Translation: CASSLSGSGVADTQYF. The chain combines TRBV5-1 with TRBJ2-3; D perhaps matches TRBD2 (5 bases). Per the germline V gene, CDR1 is SGHRS and CDR2 is YFSETQ. The CDR3 has 16 residues. Trimming pared 1 base from V and 4 bases from J, leaving 16 bases between.

This clone was picked up a small number of times. V gene TRBV6-5 combines with J gene TRBJ2-2; no clear D gene. This CDR3 is built from 14 residues. V shed 2 bases and J shed 1 base, with 5 bases lying between them. Germline V gives CDR1 MNHEY, CDR2 SVGAGI. The DNA for the CDR3 is TGTGCCAGCAGTTACGGCCTGAACACCGGGGAGCTGTTTTTT. Its protein product is CASSYGLNTGELFF.

This sequence joins TRBV4-1 and TRBJ1-1; tentatively, D is TRBD1 (6 bases). This CDR3 contains 16 residues. From germline, CDR1 is MGHRA and CDR2 YSYEKL. V lost 3 bases, J lost 2 bases, and 16 bases lay in between. The CDR3 region is CASSQANMDRNTEAFF. In DNA, the CDR3 is TGCGCCAGCAGCCAGGCCAACATGGACAGAAACACTGAAGCTTTCTTT.

On this clone: A read error may produce the germline difference seen at one junction end. Other nucleotide sequences from this sample produce the same CDR3. The chain couples TRBV30 to TRBJ2-1, with 8 bases identical to TRBD2. CDR1 is GTSNPN and CDR2 is SVGIG in the germline V gene (reference sequence). The CDR3 runs to 13 residues. CDR3: CAYVAGWDHEQFF. CDR3 nucleotides: TGTGCCTATGTAGCGGGGTGGGATCATGAGCAATTCTTC.